Reported below is one T cell receptor beta chain. No antigen is known for it. 0.5 to 1 ug RNA was reverse transcribed with random hexamers. In TCRdb, the immunoSEQ multiplex PCR reads were re-called with MiXCR into one record per CDR3 protein. This table holds approximately 170,000 distinct CDR3 sequences, roughly 94% found once. The data were taken from a study of CD8 T cells in Susac syndrome. Overall study findings and caveats: The TCR sequencing and HLA analysis in the study involved a relatively small number of individuals, as the study acknowledged.

The CDR3 runs to 13 residues. With 7 bases removed from V and 7 bases from J, the gap between germline ends came to 16 bases. Germline values: CDR1 GTSNPN, CDR2 SVGIG (reference sequence). Sequencing of TCR beta drew on CD8+ and CD4+ T cells from blood. This sequence originates from a human donor with multiple sclerosis. Sequencing was performed on CD4+ T cells from PBMCs. This sequence joins TRBV30 and TRBJ1-4; the D gene is possibly TRBD1 (6 bases). CDR3 sequence (DNA): TGTGCCTCTGGTCGGGGGCTCGTTGAAAAACTGTTTTTT. This gives the protein CASGRGLVEKLFF.